This T cell receptor (beta chain) appears in the sequencing data of a study of radiotherapy plus CTLA-4 blockade in lung cancer. Across the whole study: Disease control was seen in approximately 31% of patients, objective responses in about 18%. Regarding the study as a whole: Alongside interferon-beta, early blood T cell clone dynamics were reportedly the best predictor of response.

Losses at the gene ends were 8 bases for V and 5 bases for J; bases not matched to a gene: 7. Germline V gives CDR1 SGHVS, CDR2 FQNEAQ. The CDR3 is 15 amino acids. Focal radiation with ipilimumab CTLA-4 blockade was given to patients with chemo-refractory metastatic non-small-cell lung cancer. The data were produced by immunoSEQ multiplex PCR, yet TCRdb's version contains in-frame clones alone and is incomplete. In the table there are around 82,000 clones, around 76% of which are singletons. In this sample, this clone turned up once. Its antigen is still unknown. The sequencing used peripheral blood, collected from a patient treated with radiotherapy plus ipilimumab. The source of this sequence is a human donor with non-small cell lung cancer whose response to radiotherapy plus ipilimumab could not be evaluated. Some clones in this sample may be carry-over from other donors' samples. The V gene is TRBV7-8, the J gene TRBJ1-6, with 9 bases fitting TRBD1. The CDR3 is CASGRGQGNNSPLHF. CDR3 nucleotide sequence: TGTGCCAGCGGGCGGGGACAGGGCAATAATTCACCCCTCCACTTT.